The text below deals with one T cell receptor (beta chain). In the source study's methods: How many nucleated cells were present was estimated from reference gene primer amplification. Some clones are missing from TCRdb's copy, which holds only in-frame ones; the method was immunoSEQ multiplex PCR. From that table come the V and J calls and clone size; the DNA was used to work out D and trimming. The table includes 110,000 to 150,000 clones, over 80% detected once. CDR1 and CDR2 (germline): KGHSH, LQKENI. The CDR3 has 15 residues. Trimming cost V 3 bases and J 2 bases, with 13 bases left between them. This record comes from a study of blood T cell repertoires in COVID-19. For the study at large: The origin of the acute and convalescent COVID-19 samples was the United States, Italy and Spain.

The sequenced material came from peripheral blood. This sequence originates from a woman between 50 and 59 years old with acute or convalescent COVID-19. The genes are TRBV18 and TRBJ1-1, with D possibly TRBD1 on 6 matching bases. CDR3 region: CASSPGWGTNTEAFF. The CDR3 DNA reads as TGTGCCAGCTCACCGGGTTGGGGGACAAACACTGAAGCTTTCTTT.